The T cell receptor (beta chain) described here comes from a study of regulatory T cells in long-lasting Graves disease. As to time point: newly diagnosed GD, antithyroid drugs for less than 3 months. RNA isolated from PBMCs was used to make the TCR library. Construction of TCR beta libraries relied on iRepertoire HTBI primers and on Arm-PCR targeting CDR3 regions. In TCRdb, the multiplex PCR reads were re-called with MiXCR into one record per CDR3 protein. This sample carries roughly 420,000 distinct CDR3 sequences, roughly 17% of them seen once, and the ten largest clones take approximately 22%. The study, taken as a whole, reports: Persistent Graves' patients possessed reduced TCR diversity relative to recently diagnosed ones.

The germline CDR1 and CDR2 sequences are MNHGY and SVAAGI. V lost 4 bases and J 10 bases, leaving 11 bases between the germline ends. This CDR3 has 11 residues. This clonotype was detected ten times or more. What it recognizes is unknown. Another study also made use of these data, one on T cells in Graves' hyperthyroidism and ophthalmopathy. That source adds: Not enrolled were patients with uncontrolled infection, other autoimmune disease, pregnancy or lactation.

This specimen consisted of peripheral blood mononuclear cells (PBMCs), obtained at new diagnosis, from a patient treated with antithyroid drugs. The V and J genes are TRBV6-9 and TRBJ2-7, with D unclear. The source is a woman between 18 and 29 years old with Graves disease. This chain's CDR3 is CASSSGPPQYF. CDR3 bases: TGTGCCAGCAGTTCCGGGCCCCCCCAGTACTTC.